This T cell receptor beta chain was observed in a study of blood T cell repertoires in COVID-19. Background on the study: Nucleic acid was either cDNA or gDNA, and it came from T cells, B-cell-depleted T cells, or PBMCs.

With 4 bases clipped from V and 8 bases from J, the junction kept 8 bases outside the gene matches. CDR1 and CDR2 from the germline V gene are MGHRA and YSYEKL. The CDR3 length is 15 residues. Clones were sequenced by immunoSEQ multiplex PCR, and TCRdb holds only the in-frame ones, with some missing. The table records 200,000 to 300,000 clones, roughly 85% of them present only once. This sequence joins TRBV4-1 and TRBJ1-6, with 7 bases that match TRBD1. The TCR comes from a woman aged 45-65 years with acute COVID-19. The material sequenced was PBMCs or T cells enriched from blood (not recorded which). CDR3 nucleotides: TGCGCCAGCAGCCGAGGACTGACAGGGCATTCACCCCTCCACTTT. Residues: CASSRGLTGHSPLHF.